Reported below is one T cell receptor (beta chain). The antigen remains undetermined. This sample is drawn from a study of PD-1 blockade in classical Hodgkin lymphoma. Study overall: With a 2-week interval, patients received intravenous nivolumab at 3 mg/kg.

Sequencing used immunoSEQ multiplex PCR; TCRdb keeps in-frame clones, though not all of them. This table holds roughly 7,000 clones, approximately 85% found once. Each patient experienced a relapse that followed autologous stem cell transplantation, and brentuximab vedotin exposure varied. V gave up 3 bases and J gave up 6 bases, with 13 bases separating them. The germline gives CDR1 WNHNN, CDR2 SYGVQD (reference sequence). The CDR3 totals 14 residues. General study findings and limits: Possibly reflecting disease activity or prior therapy, repertoire differences have causes that remain undefined. At C4D1, TCR diversity had climbed significantly for CD4+ cells, though not for CD8+ cells. Newly diagnosed patients and complete responders had comparable diversity at baseline.

This material consisted of peripheral blood mononuclear cells (PBMCs), taken at baseline. The receptor comes from a human donor with classical Hodgkin lymphoma. V gene TRBV10-1 combines with J gene TRBJ2-3; D assignment may be TRBD1 or TRBD2 (6 bases each). CDR3 sequence: CASSERGAADTQYF. CDR3 nucleotide sequence: TGCGCCAGCAGTGAAAGGGGGGCGGCGGATACGCAGTATTTT.